A single sample gave rise to the 20 T cell receptor beta chains below, sequenced in a study of T cell responses to AZD1222 COVID-19 vaccine. Profiling relied on immunoSEQ multiplex PCR, and the TCRdb table lists in-frame clones only, not all of them. The repertoire has tens of thousands of clones, around 90% of them found once; the top ten carry around 3.9%. The sequenced sample was peripheral blood, obtained on day 0 of AZD1222 vaccination. All receptors derive from an adult in good health.

This clone was detected only a few times. CDR3 sequence (DNA): TGTGCCAGTAGTATTACAGGGTTCCCTGTGCCTCAGCCCCAGCATTTT. Translating gives CASSITGFPVPQPQHF. The chain is built from TRBV19 and TRBJ1-5; tentative D call: TRBD1 (6 bases). This CDR3 has 16 amino acids. CDR1 and CDR2 (germline): LNHDA, SQIVND (reference sequence). Trimming took off 3 bases at V and 6 bases at J, with 18 bases between the two ends.

Written as DNA, the CDR3 is TGTGCCAGCAGTTTCGTCAGCAACACCGGGGAGCTGTTTTTT. Its translation: CASSFVSNTGELFF. The chain uses TRBV27 and TRBJ2-2; D gene unclear. V was trimmed by 3 bases and J by 2 bases, leaving 7 bases between them. The CDR3 spans 14 residues. The germline gives CDR1 MNHEY, CDR2 SMNVEV (reference sequence).

This clone was counted a few times. The rearrangement uses TRBV4-1 and TRBJ2-1; the D gene could be TRBD1 or TRBD2 (5 bases each). The CDR3 totals 12 residues. V shed 3 bases and J shed 9 bases, with 9 bases lying between them. Germline CDR1 MGHRA, CDR2 YSYEKL. CDR3: CASSQGTGEQFF. The CDR3 nucleotides read TGCGCCAGCAGCCAGGGGACCGGTGAGCAGTTCTTC.

The V gene is TRBV6-5, the J gene TRBJ2-1; 10 nucleotides agree with TRBD2. Germline V gene data show CDR1 as MNHEY and CDR2 as SVGAGI. The junction had 5 bases not matched to a gene; V was cut back by 1 base and J by 5 bases. The CDR3 totals 16 residues. The CDR3 DNA follows: TGTGCCAGCAGTTACTTCTTAGCGGGGGGAAACAATGAGCAGTTCTTC. This codes for CASSYFLAGGNNEQFF.

The V and J genes are TRBV11-2 and TRBJ2-4; D call uncertain. In germline, CDR1 is SGHAT, CDR2 FQNNGV. CDR3 length equals 16 residues. The V and J ends lost 4 bases and 0 bases respectively, with 13 bases between them. The CDR3, as DNA: TGTGCCAGCAGCTCCTACTCCGCTTTAGCCAAAAACATTCAGTACTTC. Translated: CASSSYSALAKNIQYF.

The chain carries TRBV4-1 and TRBJ2-7; D may match TRBD1 or TRBD2 (5 bases each). Trimming left V 0 bases short and J 0 bases short, with 15 bases between. Germline-derived CDR1 and CDR2 are MGHRA and YSYEKL. The CDR3 is 17 residues long. In DNA, the CDR3 is TGCGCCAGCAGCCAAGAGGACAACAGACTAAGCTCCTACGAGCAGTACTTC. It yields the protein CASSQEDNRLSSYEQYF.

CDR3 in amino acids: CASSLVTGGTEAFF. DNA for the CDR3: TGTGCCAGCAGCTTAGTGACAGGGGGGACTGAAGCTTTCTTT. The V and J genes are TRBV7-9 and TRBJ1-1, with 9 bases identical to TRBD1. V trimming: 1 base; J trimming: 5 bases; junction bases outside the gene matches: 2. The CDR3 contains 14 residues. The germline gives CDR1 SEHNR, CDR2 FQNEAQ (reference sequence).

The V and J genes are TRBV24-1 and TRBJ2-7, with 12 nucleotides matching TRBD1. The ends lost 3 bases at V and 5 bases at J; junction bases unmatched: 25. The CDR3 totals 22 residues. Germline CDR1 reads KGHDR; CDR2 reads SFDVKD. DNA of the CDR3: TGTGCCACCAGTGATCGCACCGGGACAGGGGGCTTGTTGCCCGCCTGCCACCACGAGCAGTACTTC. This gives the protein CATSDRTGTGGLLPACHHEQYF.

The gene calls are TRBV10-2 and TRBJ2-7; possible D gene TRBD2, 7 bases. Germline CDR1 is WSHSY and CDR2 is SAAADI. V gave up 6 bases and J gave up 0 bases, with 18 bases separating them. The CDR3 extends over 16 amino acids. CDR3 region: CASSVTGGGGSYEQYF. Written as DNA, the CDR3 is TGCGCCAGCAGCGTGACCGGGGGCGGGGGCTCCTACGAGCAGTACTTC.

The rearrangement uses TRBV7-2 and TRBJ2-7, with 9 bases matching TRBD1. There are 16 residues in the CDR3. The junction had 7 bases not matched to a gene; V was cut back by 4 bases and J by 0 bases. Germline assignment: CDR1 SGHTA and CDR2 FQGNSA. CDR3: CASSWTGELSSYEQYF. The DNA for the CDR3 is TGTGCCAGCAGCTGGACAGGGGAGTTAAGCTCCTACGAGCAGTACTTC.

This chain uses TRBV9 with TRBJ2-7; 7 nucleotides line up with TRBD2. With V trimmed by 4 bases and J by 5 bases, 9 bases remained unmatched. The CDR3 runs to 14 residues. Per the germline V gene, CDR1 is SGDLS and CDR2 is YYNGEE. For the CDR3, the DNA is TGTGCCAGCAGCCAGACTAGCCTTCTTCACGAGCAGTACTTC. This sequence encodes CASSQTSLLHEQYF.

The V call is TRBV27, the J call TRBJ2-1; D may be TRBD2 (7 bases). The CDR3 runs to 17 residues. Germline loops: CDR1 MNHEY, CDR2 SMNVEV (reference sequence). V was shortened by 5 bases and J by 3 bases, with 20 bases between the two germline ends. The CDR3 DNA is TGTGCCAGCAGTATCCTCAGGGGCGGGGGAAGCTACAATGAGCAGTTCTTC. It codes for CASSILRGGGSYNEQFF.

The genes are TRBV7-2 and TRBJ2-7; TRBD2 aligns across 9 bases. This CDR3 comprises 15 residues. Germline trimming cut 4 bases from V and 0 bases from J; bases unmatched to any gene: 4. Germline lookup yields CDR1 SGHTA and CDR2 FQGNSA. The CDR3 loop reads CASSSSGGSSYEQYF. CDR3 nucleotide sequence: TGTGCCAGCAGCTCGAGCGGGGGGAGCTCCTACGAGCAGTACTTC.

The V call is TRBV21-1, the J call TRBJ1-1. TRBV21-1 is a documented pseudogene. The CDR3 consists of 16 residues. CDR3 in amino acids: CASSKGEGRLNTEAFF. The CDR3 DNA reads TGTGCCAGCAGCAAAGGGGAGGGGAGGTTAAACACTGAAGCTTTCTTT.

The chain employs TRBV5-6 and TRBJ2-3; D is undetermined. The CDR3 totals 16 residues. The V gene lost 3 bases and the J gene lost 2 bases, with 16 bases spanning the gap. Germline-derived CDR1 and CDR2 are SGHDT and YYEEEE. The CDR3 reads CASSYITVVSTDTQYF. CDR3 bases: TGTGCCAGCAGCTACATCACAGTCGTTTCCACAGATACGCAGTATTTT.

This chain joins TRBV6-2 or TRBV6-3 and TRBJ1-1, with D possibly being TRBD1 (6 bases). CDR1 and CDR2 (germline): MNHEY, SVGEGT. The V gene lost 6 bases and the J gene lost 5 bases, with 19 bases spanning the gap. The CDR3 runs 15 residues. The CDR3 DNA is TGTGCCAGCAGCTCCCCTTTTCCAGGGGAAACTGAAGCTTTCTTT. Residues: CASSSPFPGETEAFF.

The chain uses TRBV6-2 or TRBV6-3 and TRBJ2-7, with D uncertain. Germline CDR1 is MNHEY and CDR2 is SVGEGT. CDR3 length equals 12 residues. The germline V and J ends were trimmed by 6 bases and 0 bases, with 6 bases remaining between them. CDR3 bases: TGTGCCAGCAGCCGGCACTCCTACGAGCAGTACTTC. It codes for CASSRHSYEQYF.

The chain combines TRBV29-1 with TRBJ2-3; D might be TRBD1 or TRBD2, each matching 5 bases. The V end lost 3 bases, the J end lost 4 bases, and 8 bases lay between the germline ends. The CDR3 has 12 residues. Germline V CDR1 and CDR2: SQVTM, ANQGSEA. CDR3 in amino acids: CSVDRGADTQYF. The CDR3 DNA reads TGCAGCGTTGACAGAGGGGCAGATACGCAGTATTTT.

V usage is TRBV7-4 and J usage is TRBJ1-4; 11 nucleotides line up with TRBD1. J lost 0 bases, V lost 1 base, and 4 bases had no gene match. CDR1 is SGHVT, CDR2 SQSDAQ, per germline. The CDR3 has 18 residues. The CDR3 nucleotides read TGTGCCAGCAGCTTAGAAACGGGACAGGGGGCAACTAATGAAAAACTGTTTTTT. Translated: CASSLETGQGATNEKLFF.

The CDR3 protein is CASSEKEDWTQYF. The DNA of the CDR3 is TGTGCCAGCAGTGAAAAGGAGGATTGGACCCAGTACTTC. The rearrangement links TRBV25-1 to TRBJ2-5; D possibly corresponds to TRBD2 (5 bases). In germline, CDR1 is MGHDK, CDR2 SYGVNS. Trimming shortened V by 2 bases and J by 7 bases, and 11 bases separated the two germline ends. The CDR3 spans 13 residues.